The clone carrying this T cell receptor beta chain was seen more than once but under ten times. Antigen specificity is unknown. This sample stems from a study of tumor-infiltrating lymphocytes in primary liver carcinoma. For the study at large: Surgical resection served as treatment for the primary liver carcinoma of these patients.

Study observations and caveats: CD4+ and CD8+ repertoires could not be compared in these unsorted bulk samples. Overlap between tumor regions exceeded overlap of tumor with adjacent tissue or blood.

Extraction also yielded germline DNA, while blood RNA was obtained from unsorted whole blood. A roughly 4-milliliter peripheral blood sample was collected before surgery. The CDR3 has 17 amino acids. CDR1 is LGHNT and CDR2 is FRNRAP in the germline V gene. V lost 5 bases and J lost 2, with 20 bases in between. A primer matching the constant region was used to make TCR beta cDNA from 450 to 550 ng of total RNA. Nested multiplex PCR, run for three rounds with slightly modified ARM-PCR, yielded TCR beta libraries. Primers for the first two PCR rounds were TRBV1-TRBV30 forward primers and a C-beta reverse primer (approximately 10 cycles per round). From the multiplex PCR reads, TCRdb called clonotypes with MiXCR, one entry per CDR3 protein. Here the sample spans a few hundred thousand distinct CDR3 sequences, about three fifths being singletons.

This rearrangement joins TRBV12-5 to TRBJ2-3, with D possibly being TRBD1 (5 bases). The receptor comes from a woman younger than 45 with primary liver carcinoma and hepatitis B virus infection. The source material was peripheral blood. The CDR3 spells CASGIDVGQAVTDTQYF. CDR3 coding DNA: TGTGCTAGTGGTATTGACGTGGGGCAGGCCGTCACAGATACGCAGTATTTT.